The entry below gives a single TCR beta chain sequence along with its context. What it binds is not known. Cycle 7 day 1, cycle 4 day 1, and baseline were the timepoints at which blood was sampled. Germline V gives CDR1 GTSNPN, CDR2 SVGIG (reference sequence). The CDR3 contains 15 residues. The V gene end was trimmed by 0 bases and the J gene end by 2 bases; junction bases not matched to a gene: 4. This record belongs to a study of OX40 agonist ivuxolimab in advanced cancers. Whole-study context: The treatment was a fully human IgG2 OX40 agonist, ivuxolimab. Study-level findings and limits: On average, a greater number of expanded clones characterised CD8+ T cells relative to CD4+. At 0.1 to 3.0 mg/kg, clonal expansion of CD4+ and CD8+ blood T cells had occurred by week 6.

Repertoires were generated with immunoSEQ multiplex PCR, while TCRdb's copy carries only in-frame clones and drops some. Of roughly 74,000 clones in the sample, around 82% are singletons; the top ten hold 2.1%. This clonotype originated in an adult with an advanced solid tumor such as melanoma, head and neck, liver or kidney cancer. The rearrangement links TRBV30 to TRBJ1-3, with 7 bases identical to TRBD1. The sequencing here drew on CD4+ or CD8+ T cells sorted from blood, taken in a trial of the OX40 agonist ivuxolimab. CDR3 in amino acids: CAWSVWTGTGNTIYF. CDR3 coding DNA: TGTGCCTGGAGTGTATGGACAGGAACTGGAAACACCATATATTTT.